Shown below are 30 T cell receptor beta chains from a single sample sequenced in a study of blood T cell repertoires in COVID-19. Some clones are missing from TCRdb's copy, which holds only in-frame ones; the method was immunoSEQ multiplex PCR. This table has roughly 60,000 clones, 75% to 80% appearing once. Sequencing was done on a sample of peripheral blood. The source is a human donor in a cohort sampled during active COVID-19.

The chain recombines TRBV14 with TRBJ1-2; D is unresolved. From germline, CDR1 is SGHDN and CDR2 FVKESK. CDR3 length equals 13 residues. Trimming stripped 4 bases from V and 9 bases from J, with 15 bases between. CDR3 sequence (DNA): TGTGCCAGCAGCCTTCGGGATTACGGGAGCTACACCTTC. The encoded protein is CASSLRDYGSYTF.

This clone has a handful of counts. The V gene is TRBV5-4, the J gene TRBJ2-2; the match to TRBD1 covers 9 bases. This CDR3 has 17 residues. Germline CDR1 SGHNT, CDR2 YYREEE (reference sequence). Trimming cost V 1 base and J 4 bases; bases outside gene matches: 8. The CDR3 here is CASSLPLGQGSTGELFF. The CDR3 DNA reads TGTGCCAGCAGCTTGCCCCTTGGACAGGGGAGCACCGGGGAGCTGTTTTTT.

Only a few counts were recorded for this clone. The rearrangement links TRBV9 to TRBJ1-2; the match to TRBD1 covers 8 bases. Germline V gives CDR1 SGDLS, CDR2 YYNGEE. The CDR3 has 17 residues. The V and J ends lost 3 bases and 2 bases, in that order; junction bases with no gene match: 12. DNA for the CDR3: TGTGCCAGCAGCGGATGGGGACGGGCAGGGGGCAACTATGGCTACACCTTC. Its translation is CASSGWGRAGGNYGYTF.

The chain couples TRBV3-1 (or the pseudogene TRBV3-2) to TRBJ2-3; D is perhaps TRBD2 (5 bases). CDR1 and CDR2 (germline): LGHDT, YNNKEL (reference sequence). CDR3 size: 16 residues. Trimming removed 1 base at V and 1 base at J, with 12 bases between. CDR3 coding DNA: TGTGCCAGCAGCCAAGTGGCCGGGATGGGCACAGATACGCAGTATTTT. This codes for CASSQVAGMGTDTQYF.

This chain connects TRBV9 to TRBJ2-7; TRBD1 might be the D (6 bases). Germline loops: CDR1 SGDLS, CDR2 YYNGEE. CDR3 length: 16 residues. V shed 0 bases and J shed 6 bases, with 19 bases lying between them. The CDR3 region is CASSVGPPAGVPEQYF. The CDR3 DNA sequence: TGTGCCAGCAGCGTAGGTCCCCCAGCAGGGGTCCCCGAGCAGTACTTC.

The rearrangement links TRBV6-5 to TRBJ2-5, with TRBD2 as a possible D gene (5 bases). Trimming removed 4 bases from V and 4 bases from J, with 16 bases in between. Germline V gene data show CDR1 as MNHEY and CDR2 as SVGAGI. The CDR3 loop spans 15 amino acids. CDR3: CASSSLAGSSETQYF. The DNA for the CDR3 is TGTGCCAGCAGTTCCCTAGCCGGCTCATCAGAGACCCAGTACTTC.

J is TRBJ1-1 and V is TRBV10-3, with TRBD1 matching 9 bases. The CDR3 has 13 amino acids. Germline V gene data show CDR1 as ENHRY and CDR2 as SYGVKD. J was trimmed by 0 bases and V by 10 bases; bases with no gene match: 3. The CDR3 is CATGQGMNTEAFF. In DNA form, the CDR3 reads TGTGCCACTGGACAGGGGATGAACACTGAAGCTTTCTTT.

The CDR3 reads CASSNRGGEQYF. The CDR3 DNA reads TGTGCCAGCAGTAATAGGGGAGGAGAGCAGTACTTC. This rearrangement joins TRBV2 to TRBJ2-7, with D tentatively TRBD2 (6 bases). This CDR3 is 12 amino acids long. V lost 5 bases, J lost 7 bases, and 12 bases lay in between. Germline values: CDR1 SNHLY, CDR2 FYNNEI.

The genes are TRBV3-1 (or the pseudogene TRBV3-2) and TRBJ2-2; TRBD1 is a possible D gene (6 bases). This CDR3 is 16 amino acids long. Germline values: CDR1 LGHDT, CDR2 YNNKEL (reference sequence). V lost 3 bases to trimming and J lost 6 bases, with 17 bases between them. For the CDR3, the DNA is TGTGCCAGCAGCCACTTAAACAGGGTTGGGGCCGGGGAGCTGTTTTTT. Translation: CASSHLNRVGAGELFF.

V is TRBV5-6 and J is TRBJ1-6; TRBD1 might be the D (5 bases). CDR3 length: 15 residues. Trimming shortened V by 0 bases and J by 10 bases, and 14 bases separated the two germline ends. CDR1 is SGHDT, CDR2 YYEEEE, per germline. CDR3: CASSLAGFLGSPLHF. CDR3 bases: TGTGCCAGCAGCTTGGCAGGGTTCCTCGGATCACCCCTCCACTTT.

The V and J genes are TRBV29-1 and TRBJ2-1; D ambiguous. The V end was cut by 4 bases, the J end by 6 bases, with 7 bases between. The CDR3 length is 11 residues. Germline V gene sequence: CDR1 SQVTM, CDR2 ANQGSEA. In DNA form, the CDR3 reads TGCAGCGTTGCACAGCTCAATGAGCAGTTCTTC. Translation gives CSVAQLNEQFF.

The chain links TRBV11-3 to TRBJ1-1, with D tentatively TRBD1 (5 bases). The CDR3 runs 14 residues. From germline, CDR1 is SGHNT and CDR2 YENEEA. The V gene lost 1 base and the J gene lost 4 bases, with 10 bases spanning the gap. The CDR3 protein is CASSLGQGGTEAFF. The CDR3 DNA sequence: TGTGCCAGCAGCTTAGGTCAGGGAGGCACTGAAGCTTTCTTT.

J is TRBJ2-1 and V is TRBV7-9, with unresolved D. The CDR3 has 12 amino acids. From germline, CDR1 is SEHNR and CDR2 FQNEAQ (reference sequence). V was cut by 5 bases and J by 13 bases, with 15 bases left in between. The CDR3 sequence is CASSPDTGSQFF. The CDR3 DNA is TGTGCCAGCAGCCCGGATACCGGGTCACAGTTCTTC.

The rearrangement uses TRBV7-8 and TRBJ1-5; no clear D. With 1 base removed from V and 5 bases from J, the gap between germline ends came to 18 bases. Germline lookup yields CDR1 SGHVS and CDR2 FQNEAQ. CDR3 length: 17 amino acids. This CDR3 is CASSLGRGSSGDQPQHF. CDR3 nucleotide sequence: TGTGCCAGCAGCTTAGGTCGCGGAAGCAGCGGAGATCAGCCCCAGCATTTT.

This rearrangement joins TRBV5-5 to TRBJ2-7; TRBD2 aligns across 10 bases. With V trimmed by 1 base and J by 7 bases, 8 bases remained unmatched. CDR1 is SGHKS and CDR2 is YYEKEE in the germline V gene (reference sequence). The length of the CDR3 is 15 residues. The CDR3 reads CASSLPPGLALEQYF. Written as DNA, the CDR3 is TGTGCCAGCAGCTTGCCTCCGGGACTAGCGTTGGAGCAGTACTTC.

The chain has TRBV29-1 and TRBJ2-7; 11 bases agree with TRBD2. In germline, CDR1 is SQVTM, CDR2 ANQGSEA. This CDR3 spans 14 amino acids. The CDR3 reads CSRLGLAGSYEQYF. The CDR3 DNA is TGCTCTCGCCTTGGACTAGCGGGTTCCTACGAGCAGTACTTC.

The V gene is TRBV5-8, the J gene TRBJ2-3; 16 bases are a match to TRBD2. Germline CDR1 SGHTS, CDR2 YDEGEE. Trimming at V came to 4 bases and at J to 2 bases, leaving 13 bases not matched to a gene. The CDR3 is made up of 20 amino acids. Here the CDR3 DNA reads TGTGCCAGCAGCAGCATCCCGGGACTAGCGGGGGGGTCTACCACAGATACGCAGTATTTT. Translating it yields CASSSIPGLAGGSTTDTQYF.

The chain carries TRBV11-1 and TRBJ2-5; D is perhaps TRBD1 (6 bases). The germline V and J ends were trimmed by 5 bases and 5 bases, with 12 bases remaining between them. Germline CDR1 is SGHAT and CDR2 is FQDESV (reference sequence). This CDR3 is 13 amino acids long. In nucleotides, the CDR3 is TGTGCCAGCAGCCTAGGACAGAAGGAGACCCAGTACTTC. It yields the protein CASSLGQKETQYF.

The CDR3 DNA is TGTGCCATCTCGAGCGGGGGACAGACTAAAAATCAGCCCCAGCATTTT. This gives the protein CAISSGGQTKNQPQHF. The V gene is TRBV10-3, the J gene TRBJ1-5, with 7 bases lining up with TRBD1. CDR1 and CDR2 (germline): ENHRY, SYGVKD. V lost 8 bases to trimming and J lost 4 bases; unmatched junction nucleotides: 14. This CDR3 is built from 16 residues.

This clone was recorded at least ten times. The CDR3 sequence: CASSLISGGATGELFF. The CDR3 DNA follows: TGTGCCAGCAGCTTGATAAGCGGGGGGGCCACCGGGGAGCTGTTTTTT. The chain recombines TRBV5-6 with TRBJ2-2, with TRBD2 matching 10 bases. The V gene's germline CDR1 is SGHDT and CDR2 YYEEEE. The CDR3 is 16 residues long. V lost 1 base, J lost 4 bases, and 4 bases stayed unmatched.

This chain links TRBV19 with TRBJ2-1, with D hard to call. The CDR3 has 16 residues. With 1 base removed from V and 0 bases from J, the gap between germline ends came to 10 bases. Germline loops: CDR1 LNHDA, CDR2 SQIVND (reference sequence). The CDR3 nucleotides are TGTGCCAGTAGTATAGCGTCCACGAGCTCCTACAATGAGCAGTTCTTC. Translated: CASSIASTSSYNEQFF.

The rearrangement uses TRBV5-1 and TRBJ2-2; TRBD2 matches at 7 bases. Trimming removed 0 bases from V and 2 bases from J; junction bases left unmatched: 7. From germline, CDR1 is SGHRS and CDR2 YFSETQ. This CDR3 comprises 17 residues. Written as DNA, the CDR3 is TGCGCCAGCAGCTTGGAGGGGCTAGCGGTTAACACCGGGGAGCTGTTTTTT. Protein: CASSLEGLAVNTGELFF.

V is TRBV19 and J is TRBJ2-7, with 7 positions matching TRBD1. The length of the CDR3 is 15 residues. Looked up from germline, CDR1 is LNHDA and CDR2 is SQIVND (reference sequence). The V segment lost 3 bases and the J segment 5 bases; nucleotides outside the gene matches: 10. In DNA form, the CDR3 reads TGTGCCAGTAGTATGGGGCAGGGGGTGCCTAACGAGCAGTACTTC. This gives the protein CASSMGQGVPNEQYF.

The V gene is TRBV4-3, the J gene TRBJ2-2; the D is unclear. In germline, CDR1 is LGHNA, CDR2 YSLEER. V was trimmed by 1 base and J by 5 bases, leaving 8 bases between them. The CDR3 consists of 14 residues. The CDR3 sequence is CASSQVPRTGELFF. CDR3 DNA sequence: TGCGCCAGCAGCCAAGTTCCTCGTACCGGGGAGCTGTTTTTT.

This chain joins TRBV5-1 and TRBJ2-3, with D tentatively TRBD1 (6 bases). CDR1 SGHRS and CDR2 YFSETQ come from the germline V gene. V was shortened by 2 bases and J by 5 bases, with 15 bases between the two germline ends. There are 15 residues in the CDR3. The DNA of the CDR3 is TGCGCCAGCAGCTTACAGGGAAGGGTGGAAGATACGCAGTATTTT. It is translated as CASSLQGRVEDTQYF.

The gene calls are TRBV2 and TRBJ2-7, with 10 bases fitting TRBD2. The CDR3 has 16 residues. Germline V gene data show CDR1 as SNHLY and CDR2 as FYNNEI. The V gene end was trimmed by 1 base and the J gene end by 5 bases; junction bases not matched to a gene: 8. CDR3 sequence (DNA): TGTGCCAGCAGTGAAGGGGGGAGCGGGAGGGGTAACGAGCAGTACTTC. Its protein is CASSEGGSGRGNEQYF. Combining the CDR3 with reference TRBV2 and TRBJ2-7 gives the whole variable domain EPEVTQTPSHQVTQMGQEVILRCVPISNHLYFYWYRQILGQKVEFLVSFYNNEISEKSEIFDDQFSVERPDGSNFTLKIRSTKLEDSAMYFCASSEGGSGRGNEQYFGPGTRLTVT.

The V gene is TRBV6-5, the J gene TRBJ2-7, with 7 positions matching TRBD2. V lost 6 bases, J lost 3 bases, and 5 bases stayed unmatched. Germline assignment: CDR1 MNHEY and CDR2 SVGAGI. The CDR3 is 13 amino acids. CDR3 DNA: TGTGCCAGCAGGAGAGCGGGGAACTACGAGCAGTACTTC. Amino acids: CASRRAGNYEQYF.

The chain uses TRBV6-2 or TRBV6-3 and TRBJ1-1; D perhaps matches TRBD1 (5 bases). This CDR3 has 14 residues. Trimming shortened V by 5 bases and J by 3 bases, and 13 bases separated the two germline ends. Per the germline V gene, CDR1 is MNHEY and CDR2 is SVGEGT. In DNA, the CDR3 is TGTGCCAGCAGTGCGTGGGGGGGTTACACTGAAGCTTTCTTT. Translation gives CASSAWGGYTEAFF.

This chain links TRBV7-6 with TRBJ2-2; no definite D call. This CDR3 spans 12 amino acids. The V gene lost 3 bases and the J gene lost 6 bases, with 5 bases spanning the gap. Per germline, CDR1 SGHVS and CDR2 FNYEAQ. As DNA, the CDR3 is TGTGCCAGCAGCTTCCGGGCCGGGGAGCTGTTTTTT. Its protein product is CASSFRAGELFF.

The chain uses TRBV7-2 and TRBJ1-6; weak D call: TRBD1 (6 bases). The V end lost 1 base, the J end lost 9 bases, and 13 bases lay between the germline ends. The CDR3 contains 15 residues. CDR1 and CDR2 (germline): SGHTA, FQGNSA. The CDR3 DNA reads as TGTGCCAGCAGCTTAGACCCAGGGGTGGGTTCACCCCTCCACTTT. Amino acids: CASSLDPGVGSPLHF.